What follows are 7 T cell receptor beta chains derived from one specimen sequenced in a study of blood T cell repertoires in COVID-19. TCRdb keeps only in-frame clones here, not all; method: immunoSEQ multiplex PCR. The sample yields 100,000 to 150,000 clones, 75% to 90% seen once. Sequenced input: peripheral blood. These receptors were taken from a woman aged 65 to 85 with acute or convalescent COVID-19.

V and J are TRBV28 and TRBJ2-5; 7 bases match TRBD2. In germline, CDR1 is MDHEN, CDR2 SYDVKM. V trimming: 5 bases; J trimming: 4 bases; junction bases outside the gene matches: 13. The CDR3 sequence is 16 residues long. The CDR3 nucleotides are TGTGCCAGCAGTCTACCTCCGGGGGGACTCTTAGAGACCCAGTACTTC. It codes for CASSLPPGGLLETQYF.

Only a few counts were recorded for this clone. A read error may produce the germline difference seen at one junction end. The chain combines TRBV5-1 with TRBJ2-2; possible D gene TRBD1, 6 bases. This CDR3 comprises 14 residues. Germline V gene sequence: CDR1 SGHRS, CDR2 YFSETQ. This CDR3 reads CASSPQGNAGELFF. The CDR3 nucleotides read TGCGCCAGCAGCCCCCAGGGGAACGCCGGGGAGCTGTTTTTT.

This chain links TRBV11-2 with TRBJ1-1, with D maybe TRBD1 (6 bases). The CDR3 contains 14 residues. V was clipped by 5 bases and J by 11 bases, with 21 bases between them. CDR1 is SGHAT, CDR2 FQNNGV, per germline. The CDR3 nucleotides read TGTGCCAGCAGCCCCTCTGCCGTAGGGGGGGCTGCTTTCTTT. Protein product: CASSPSAVGGAAFF. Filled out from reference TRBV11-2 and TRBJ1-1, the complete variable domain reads EAGVAQSPRYKIIEKRQSVAFWCNPISGHATLYWYQQILGQGPKLLIQFQNNGVVDDSQLPKDRFSAERLKGVDSTLKIQPAKLEDSAVYLCASSPSAVGGAAFFGQGTRLTVV.

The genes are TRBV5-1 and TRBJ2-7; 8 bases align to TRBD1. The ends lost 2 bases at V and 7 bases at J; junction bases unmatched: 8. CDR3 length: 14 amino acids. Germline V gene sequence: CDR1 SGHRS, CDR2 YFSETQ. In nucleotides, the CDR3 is TGCGCCAGCAGCTTCGGACAGGGAGAAGAGGAGCAGTACTTC. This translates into CASSFGQGEEEQYF.

This CDR3 is CASSSHRGLGTEAFF. The CDR3 nucleotides read TGTGCCAGCAGTTCTCATAGGGGGCTAGGGACTGAAGCTTTCTTT. The gene calls are TRBV28 and TRBJ1-1; 7 bases map to TRBD1. The CDR3 extends over 15 amino acids. The germline V gene has CDR1 MDHEN and CDR2 SYDVKM. V lost 4 bases to trimming and J lost 5 bases; unmatched junction nucleotides: 10. The full variable domain, its missing parts supplied by reference TRBV28 and TRBJ1-1, is DVKVTQSSRYLVKRTGEKVFLECVQDMDHENMFWYRQDPGLGLRLIYFSYDVKMKEKGDIPEGYSVSREKKERFSLILESASTNQTSMYLCASSSHRGLGTEAFFGQGTRLTVV.

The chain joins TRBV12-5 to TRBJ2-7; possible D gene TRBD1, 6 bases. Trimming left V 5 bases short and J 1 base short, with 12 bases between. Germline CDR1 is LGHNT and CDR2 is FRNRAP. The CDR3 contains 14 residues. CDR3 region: CASGNGGGSYEQYF. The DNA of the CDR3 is TGTGCTAGTGGTAATGGGGGCGGTTCCTACGAGCAGTACTTC.

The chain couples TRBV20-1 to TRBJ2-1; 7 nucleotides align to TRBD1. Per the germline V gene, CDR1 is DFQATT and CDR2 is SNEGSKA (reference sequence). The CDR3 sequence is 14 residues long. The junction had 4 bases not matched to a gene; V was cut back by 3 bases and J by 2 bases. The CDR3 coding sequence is TGCAGTGCTAGTTGGGACAGCACCTACAATGAGCAGTTCTTC. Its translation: CSASWDSTYNEQFF.